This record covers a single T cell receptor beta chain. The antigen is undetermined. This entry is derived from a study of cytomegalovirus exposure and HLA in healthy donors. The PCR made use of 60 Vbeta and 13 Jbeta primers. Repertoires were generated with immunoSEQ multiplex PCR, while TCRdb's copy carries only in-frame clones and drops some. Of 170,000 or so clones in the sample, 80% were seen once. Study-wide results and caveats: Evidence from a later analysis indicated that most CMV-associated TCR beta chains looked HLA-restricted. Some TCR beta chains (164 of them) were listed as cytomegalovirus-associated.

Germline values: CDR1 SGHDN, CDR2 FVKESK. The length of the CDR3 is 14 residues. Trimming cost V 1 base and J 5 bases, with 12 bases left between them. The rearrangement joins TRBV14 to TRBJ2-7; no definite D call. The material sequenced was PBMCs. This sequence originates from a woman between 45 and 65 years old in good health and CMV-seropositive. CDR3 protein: CASSQVPTEHEQYF. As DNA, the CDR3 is TGTGCCAGCAGCCAAGTACCAACAGAGCACGAGCAGTACTTC.